This TCR beta chain was captured in a study of T-cell reconstitution after alpha-beta-depleted transplantation in children. Unique molecular identifiers were incorporated into the prepared TCRbeta library. MiXCR, applied by TCRdb to the PCR reads, yields one record per CDR3 protein. Among some 600,000 distinct CDR3 sequences listed, 16% were seen once. This clonotype was recorded only once. The TCR sequence derives from a human donor who donated a stem cell graft to a child with acute myeloid leukemia. The source material was PBMCs from the stem cell graft donor, sampled from the stem cell graft.

The CDR3 reads CATSDSAVLTETQYF. The CDR3 DNA is TGTGCCACCAGTGACTCTGCGGTCTTAACGGAGACCCAGTACTTC. V usage is TRBV24-1 and J usage is TRBJ2-5; D is uncertain. Germline CDR1 is KGHDR and CDR2 is SFDVKD. Trimming stripped 4 bases from V and 5 bases from J, with 16 bases between. The CDR3 is made up of 15 amino acids.